The 2 T cell receptor beta chains below were found in one sample sequenced in a study of blood T cells in healthy people across ages. Primed by a sample-barcoded 5' primer and a J-beta primer mix, a second PCR proceeded for about 7 to 11 cycles. TCRdb recomputed calls from the 5' RACE reads with MiXCR, one row per CDR3 protein. The profile shows 650,000 to 1,000,000 distinct CDR3 sequences, around 45% of them singletons. Material for sequencing was blood. The source is a man of 80 years or more in good health.

This clonotype was recorded at least ten times. The gene calls are TRBV12-3 or TRBV12-4 and TRBJ2-3, with TRBD2 matching over 14 bases. V gave up 8 bases and J gave up 4 bases; unmatched junction bases: 5. This CDR3 contains 15 residues. The CDR3: CASVTSGRAADTQYF. CDR3 coding DNA: TGTGCCAGCGTGACTAGCGGGAGGGCGGCAGATACGCAGTATTTT.

The chain uses TRBV5-1 and TRBJ2-3; TRBD2 matches 9 bases. J gave up 10 bases and V 4 bases, and 10 bases lay outside the gene matches. The germline V gene encodes CDR1 SGHRS and CDR2 YFSETQ. The CDR3 runs 14 residues. The DNA of the CDR3 is TGCGCCAGCAGCGCGACTAGCGGAGACCGTGCGCAGTATTTT. Translating gives CASSATSGDRAQYF.